This record looks at one T cell receptor beta chain sequence and its context. This clonotype turned up a few times. Its recognized antigen is unknown. No much larger clonotype is one base removed from it; base qualities were not supplied. The time point label on this specimen signifies: blood at routine non-recurrence follow-up after resection. For TCR sequencing, whole RNA was extracted from tumor and nontumor lung tissue, or from cryopreserved PBMC samples, and no cell sorting was done. A patient was chosen for TCR sequencing only when enough RNA was available from at least two tumor regions. The sample comes from a study of spatial heterogeneity in lung cancer (dated by TCRdb to between 2019 and 2020). A note on the overall study: Donors were 70 or so patients with early-stage, untreated non-small cell lung cancer from the lung TRACERx cohort. Follow-up PBMC samples were sequenced whenever available, with the median time to follow-up being approximately two years after resection. More beta-chain than alpha-chain transcripts were consistently detected, likely reflecting higher beta-chain transcript abundance. In the raw uncorrected reads, each unique combination of TCR and UMI appeared more than ten times on average. In non-small cell lung cancer, the study made a quantitative comparison of TCR alpha and beta repertoires among multiple tumor regions, matched nontumor lung and blood. The study linked features of the TCR repertoire to counts of nonsynonymous mutations, which were determined by whole-exome sequencing of tumor tissue. Both alpha and beta chains were TCR-sequenced in approximately 200 tumor regions, 64 matched nontumor lung samples and 45 to 60 PBMC samples obtained at surgery. What the study reported, not specific to this receptor: Ubiquitous expanded tumor TCRs showed up in blood more often at tumor resection than at routine follow-up. Additional single-cell paired TCR alpha and beta sequencing was considered necessary to confirm, at a functional level, the hypothesis that regional TCRs recognize regional mutations. Only approximately 13 patients were included in comparisons of baseline and follow-up blood repertoires.

Library method: 5' RACE. The instrument given in TCRdb is NextSeq 500. In the TCR library protocol, a unique molecular identifier was attached to each TCR cDNA molecule so that PCR and sequencing errors could be corrected. The paper's processing steps were these. TCR identification, UMI-based error correction and CDR3 extraction were all carried out with Decombinator tools. Expanded TCRs were defined as those above a frequency of 2 per 1,000, corresponding to the top 1% of the tumor frequency distribution. Each repertoire was subsampled 100 times to 5,000 TCRs, after which Renyi diversity was computed with the R vegan package. CDR3 similarity networks were built from amino acid triplet string-kernel similarity, connecting CDR3s with pairwise similarity above 0.82. TCRdb reanalyzed the raw reads on its own, using fastp at Q25 for trimming and MiXCR for clone calling, and kept in-frame beta chains. Rows are combined by CDR3 protein, so each entry shows the most common genes and DNA. The V and J calls and clone size come from TCRdb's table, not from the authors' own analysis. In this sample the table shows roughly 120,000 distinct CDR3 sequences, less than 15% of which occur a single time. 16% of the sample lies in the top ten.

This receptor was obtained from a male donor with early-stage non-small cell lung cancer. The sample in question was PBMCs, obtained at follow-up.

The CDR3 region: CAISGVGGKLGQPQHF. The nucleotides are TGTGCCATCAGTGGAGTAGGGGGGAAATTGGGTCAGCCCCAGCATTTT. The chain couples TRBV10-3 to TRBJ1-5, and TRBD1 may be the D gene, going by 6 matching bases. CDR1 and CDR2 are drawn from the germline V gene: ENHRY, SYGVKD. From the cysteine through the phenylalanine, the CDR3 covers 16 amino acids. Just the 48-base CDR3 DNA is kept, in frame starting at base 1. Relative to germline, V is 4 bases shorter and J is 6 bases shorter, with 19 bases between their ends.